Given below is one T cell receptor (beta chain) in context. Germline V gives CDR1 SGHRS, CDR2 YFSETQ. V trimming: 1 base; J trimming: 7 bases; junction bases outside the gene matches: 3. The CDR3 runs 15 residues. The data stem from a study of blood T cell repertoires in COVID-19. Study information: What the recovered Cohort 3 donors had was two negative PCRs, clearance, or symptom resolution. In each case, the material was cDNA or gDNA derived from T cells, B-cell-depleted T cells, or PBMCs.

The study recruited people aged roughly 18 to 100 years across about 25 US areas. Original processing notes: Scientists estimated how many nucleated cells there were by amplifying reference gene primers. Data came from immunoSEQ multiplex PCR; TCRdb stores just in-frame clones and leaves some out. V, J and clone size are those of that table, while D and trimming were read from the DNA. The sample includes 350,000 to 400,000 clones, 70% to 90% of them seen just once. This chain links TRBV5-1 with TRBJ1-4, with 11 bases that match TRBD1. This clonotype was obtained from a man aged 35-49 years in a cohort exposed to, infected with or recovered from COVID-19 (not recorded which). Sequenced input: PBMCs or T cells enriched from blood (not recorded which). The CDR3: CASSLLGQGGEKLFF. In nucleotides, the CDR3 is TGCGCCAGCAGCTTGTTGGGACAGGGGGGTGAAAAACTGTTTTTT.